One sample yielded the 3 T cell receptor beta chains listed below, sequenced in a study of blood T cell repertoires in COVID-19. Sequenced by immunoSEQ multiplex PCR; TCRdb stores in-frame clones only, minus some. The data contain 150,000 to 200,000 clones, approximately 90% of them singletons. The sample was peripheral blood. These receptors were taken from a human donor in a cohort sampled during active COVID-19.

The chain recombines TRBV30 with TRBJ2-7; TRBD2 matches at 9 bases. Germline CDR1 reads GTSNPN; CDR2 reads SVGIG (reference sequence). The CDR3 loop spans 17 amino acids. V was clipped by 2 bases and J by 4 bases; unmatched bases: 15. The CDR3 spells CAWSPIAPGLALYEQYF. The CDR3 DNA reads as TGTGCCTGGAGTCCAATTGCGCCGGGACTAGCTCTGTACGAGCAGTACTTC.

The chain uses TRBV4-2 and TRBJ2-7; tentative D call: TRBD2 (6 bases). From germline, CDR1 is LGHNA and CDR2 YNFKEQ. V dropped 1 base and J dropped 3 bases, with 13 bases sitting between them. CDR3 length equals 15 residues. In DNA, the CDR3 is TGTGCCAGCAGCCAAGCGGCTAGCGAAAACTACGAGCAGTACTTC. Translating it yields CASSQAASENYEQYF.

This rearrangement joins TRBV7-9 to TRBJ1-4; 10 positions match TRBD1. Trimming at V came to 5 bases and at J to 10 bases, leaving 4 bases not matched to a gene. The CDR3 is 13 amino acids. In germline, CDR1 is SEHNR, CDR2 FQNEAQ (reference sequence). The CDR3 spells CASSMDRGGKLFF. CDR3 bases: TGTGCCAGCAGCATGGACAGGGGGGGAAAACTGTTTTTT. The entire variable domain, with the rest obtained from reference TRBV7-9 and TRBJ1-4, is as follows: DTGVSQNPRHKITKRGQNVTFRCDPISEHNRLYWYRQTLGQGPEFLTYFQNEAQLEKSRLLSDRFSAERPKGSFSTLEIQRTEQGDSAMYLCASSMDRGGKLFFGSGTQLSVL.